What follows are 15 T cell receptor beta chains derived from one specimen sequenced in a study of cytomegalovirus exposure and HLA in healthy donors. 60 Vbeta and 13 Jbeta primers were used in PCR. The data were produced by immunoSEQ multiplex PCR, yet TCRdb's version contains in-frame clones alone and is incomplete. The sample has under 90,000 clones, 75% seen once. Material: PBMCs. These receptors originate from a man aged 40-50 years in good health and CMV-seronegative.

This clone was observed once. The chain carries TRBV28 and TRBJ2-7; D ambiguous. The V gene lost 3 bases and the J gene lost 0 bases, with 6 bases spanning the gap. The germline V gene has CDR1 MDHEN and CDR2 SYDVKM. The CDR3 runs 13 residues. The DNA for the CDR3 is TGTGCCAGCAGTTTTAGCTACTCCTACGAGCAGTACTTC. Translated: CASSFSYSYEQYF.

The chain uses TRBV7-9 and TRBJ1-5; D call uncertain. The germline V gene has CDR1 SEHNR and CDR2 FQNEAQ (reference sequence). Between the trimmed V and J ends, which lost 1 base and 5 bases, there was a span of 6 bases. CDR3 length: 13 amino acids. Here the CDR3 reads CASSLGSYQPQHF. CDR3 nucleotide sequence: TGTGCCAGCAGCTTAGGTTCATATCAGCCCCAGCATTTT.

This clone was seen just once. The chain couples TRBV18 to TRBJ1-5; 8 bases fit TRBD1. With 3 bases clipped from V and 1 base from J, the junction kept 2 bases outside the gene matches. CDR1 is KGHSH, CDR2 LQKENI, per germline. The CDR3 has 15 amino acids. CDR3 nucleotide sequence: TGTGCCAGCTCACCCGACAGGGGAAGCAATCAGCCCCAGCATTTT. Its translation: CASSPDRGSNQPQHF.

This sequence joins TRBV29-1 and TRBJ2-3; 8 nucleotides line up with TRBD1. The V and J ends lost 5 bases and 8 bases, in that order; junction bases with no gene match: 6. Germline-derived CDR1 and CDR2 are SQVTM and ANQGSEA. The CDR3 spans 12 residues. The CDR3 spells CSVLTGDVTQYF. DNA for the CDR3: TGCAGCGTTTTGACAGGGGACGTTACGCAGTATTTT.

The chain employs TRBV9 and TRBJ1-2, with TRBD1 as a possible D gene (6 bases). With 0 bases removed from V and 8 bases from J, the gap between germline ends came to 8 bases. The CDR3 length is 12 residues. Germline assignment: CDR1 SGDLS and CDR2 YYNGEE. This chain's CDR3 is CASSVVGGGYTF. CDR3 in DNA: TGTGCCAGCAGCGTAGTTGGGGGCGGCTACACCTTC.

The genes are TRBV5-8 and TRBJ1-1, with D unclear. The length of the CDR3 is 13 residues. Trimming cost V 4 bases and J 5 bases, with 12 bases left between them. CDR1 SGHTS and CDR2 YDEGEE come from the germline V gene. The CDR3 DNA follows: TGTGCCAGCAGCCAAAACAGTTGGACTGAAGCTTTCTTT. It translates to CASSQNSWTEAFF.

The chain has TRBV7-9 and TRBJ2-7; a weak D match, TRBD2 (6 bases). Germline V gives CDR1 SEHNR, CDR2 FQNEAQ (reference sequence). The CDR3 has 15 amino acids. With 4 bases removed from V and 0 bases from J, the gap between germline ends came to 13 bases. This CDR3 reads CASSWTISSSYEQYF. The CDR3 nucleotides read TGTGCCAGCAGCTGGACTATTTCCAGCTCCTACGAGCAGTACTTC.

The CDR3 DNA is TGTGCCAGCAGCCAGGGACTAGCGGGAGAAGGTTTGCAGTTCTTC. Protein product: CASSQGLAGEGLQFF. The chain has TRBV28 and TRBJ2-1, with TRBD2 identical over 14 bases. CDR3 length: 15 residues. The germline gives CDR1 MDHEN, CDR2 SYDVKM. The J segment lost 12 bases and the V segment lost 6 bases, leaving 10 bases of the junction unmatched.

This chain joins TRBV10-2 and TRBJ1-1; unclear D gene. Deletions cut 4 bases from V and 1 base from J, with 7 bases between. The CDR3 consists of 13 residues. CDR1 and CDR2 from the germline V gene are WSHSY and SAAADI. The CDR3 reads CASSAMANTEAFF. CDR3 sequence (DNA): TGCGCCAGCAGTGCAATGGCGAACACTGAAGCTTTCTTT.

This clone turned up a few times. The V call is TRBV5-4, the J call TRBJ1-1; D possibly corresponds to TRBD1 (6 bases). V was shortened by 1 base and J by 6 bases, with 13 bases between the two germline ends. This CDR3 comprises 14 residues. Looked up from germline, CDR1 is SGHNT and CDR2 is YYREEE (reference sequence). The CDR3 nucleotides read TGTGCCAGCAGCTTGACGGGACCAGGGGCTGAAGCTTTCTTT. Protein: CASSLTGPGAEAFF.

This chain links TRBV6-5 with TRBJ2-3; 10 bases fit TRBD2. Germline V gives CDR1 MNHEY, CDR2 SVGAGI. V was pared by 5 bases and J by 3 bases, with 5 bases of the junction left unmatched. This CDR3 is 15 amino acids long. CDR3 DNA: TGTGCCAGCAGTCCACTAGCGGGAAAGACAGATACGCAGTATTTT. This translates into CASSPLAGKTDTQYF.

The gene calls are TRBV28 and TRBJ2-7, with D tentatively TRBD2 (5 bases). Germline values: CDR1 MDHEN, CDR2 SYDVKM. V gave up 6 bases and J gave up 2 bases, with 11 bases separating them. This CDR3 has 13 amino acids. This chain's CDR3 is CASREAPTYEQYF. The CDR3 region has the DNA TGTGCCAGCAGGGAGGCGCCCACCTACGAGCAGTACTTC.

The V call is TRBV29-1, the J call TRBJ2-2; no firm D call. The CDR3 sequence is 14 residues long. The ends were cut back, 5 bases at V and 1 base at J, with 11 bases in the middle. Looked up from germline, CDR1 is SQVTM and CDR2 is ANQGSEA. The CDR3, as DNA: TGCAGCGTTTTGTCACAGCTGAACACCGGGGAGCTGTTTTTT. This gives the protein CSVLSQLNTGELFF.

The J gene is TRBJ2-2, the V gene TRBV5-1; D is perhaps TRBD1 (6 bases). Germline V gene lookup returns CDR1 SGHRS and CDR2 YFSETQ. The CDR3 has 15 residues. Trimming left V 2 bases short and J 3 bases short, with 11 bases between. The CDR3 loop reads CASSLGDTDTGELFF. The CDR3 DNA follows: TGCGCCAGCAGCTTAGGGGACACAGACACCGGGGAGCTGTTTTTT.

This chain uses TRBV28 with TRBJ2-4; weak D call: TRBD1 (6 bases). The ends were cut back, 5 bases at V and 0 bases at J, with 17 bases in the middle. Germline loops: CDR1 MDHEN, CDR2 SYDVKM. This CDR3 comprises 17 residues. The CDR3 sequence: CASSQYDWTEAKNIQYF. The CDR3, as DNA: TGTGCCAGCAGTCAATACGACTGGACAGAAGCCAAAAACATTCAGTACTTC.